The clone carrying this TCR beta chain was seen only once. This entry belongs to a study of blood T cell repertoires in COVID-19. Study information: Acute and convalescent COVID-19 samples came from the United States, Italy and Spain.

The CDR3 is 14 amino acids. CDR1 and CDR2 from the germline V gene are ENHRY and SYGVKD. V trimming: 6 bases; J trimming: 4 bases; junction bases outside the gene matches: 6. Here immunoSEQ multiplex PCR was the method, and the copy in TCRdb shows in-frame clones only, minus some. There are 50,000 to 65,000 clones in the sample; approximately 85% occur only once, and about 15% lies in the top ten. Sequenced input: peripheral blood. This chain joins TRBV10-3 and TRBJ2-7; 10 bases map to TRBD2. This TCR was sampled from a human donor in a cohort sampled during active COVID-19. The CDR3 nucleotides read TGTGCCATCAGCCGAGGAGCGGGGGGGTACGAGCAGTACTTC. It encodes CAISRGAGGYEQYF.